This TCR beta chain was recovered during a study of blood T cell repertoires in COVID-19. For the study at large: Samples representing acute and convalescent COVID-19 were sourced from the United States, Italy and Spain.

The protocol was immunoSEQ multiplex PCR, while the TCRdb copy is restricted to in-frame clones and leaves out a portion. The top ten clones hold about 4% of a sample with about 140,000 clones, roughly 77% of them seen once. Input material: peripheral blood. The sequence was obtained from a man aged 55 to 70 with acute or convalescent COVID-19.

The CDR3 sequence is CASSPRAGRNEQFF. The CDR3 DNA follows: TGTGCCAGCAGCCCCCGGGCAGGGCGTAATGAGCAGTTCTTC. The J gene is TRBJ2-1, the V gene TRBV5-4, with D possibly TRBD1 on 5 matching bases. Germline CDR1 SGHNT, CDR2 YYREEE (reference sequence). The V and J ends lost 4 bases and 7 bases respectively, with 15 bases between them. This CDR3 is 14 amino acids long.